This TCR beta chain comes out of a study of spatial heterogeneity in lung cancer. Study at large: In the raw reads, each unique TCR and UMI combination was present more than ten times on average. Notes on the study in general: Resection blood, more than follow-up blood, showed ubiquitous expanded tumor TCRs.

TCRdb re-analysed the 5' RACE reads in MiXCR, keeping a single row per CDR3 protein. Here the sample spans 8,000 to 9,000 distinct CDR3 sequences, 4.5% being singletons. Indicated time point: sample taken at primary tumor resection. Whole RNA came from tumor, nontumor lung or frozen PBMC and was sequenced without being sorted. This clonotype is judged medium-sized. The antigen is undetermined. The J segment lost 5 bases and the V segment lost 7 bases, leaving 6 bases of the junction unmatched. The CDR3 is 13 amino acids. Germline assignment: CDR1 MDHEN and CDR2 SYDVKM. This receptor was taken from a male donor with early-stage non-small cell lung cancer. V and J are TRBV28 and TRBJ1-2; 8 nucleotides line up with TRBD1. The specimen was PBMCs, collected at surgery. CDR3 nucleotides: TGTGCCAGCAACAGACAGGGGATATATGGCTACACCTTC. Translation gives CASNRQGIYGYTF.